This T cell receptor (beta chain) comes out of a study of blood T cell repertoires in COVID-19. The assay was immunoSEQ multiplex PCR, and TCRdb's table has in-frame clones only and misses some. The data contain 30,000 to 40,000 clones, over 90% of them singletons. CDR1 is ENHRY, CDR2 SYGVKD, per germline. The CDR3 spans 13 residues. V gave up 5 bases and J gave up 7 bases; unmatched junction bases: 6. The origin of this receptor is a human donor in a cohort sampled during active COVID-19. The V gene is TRBV10-3, the J gene TRBJ1-1; 8 bases agree with TRBD1. Sequenced: peripheral blood. The CDR3 bases are TGTGCCATCAGTTCCAGGGGGCAAGATGAAGCTTTCTTT. Translated, it gives CAISSRGQDEAFF.